Below, 32 T cell receptor beta chains from the same sample are listed, as sequenced in a study of CD8 T cells in Susac syndrome. Random hexamers primed reverse transcription of about 0.45 to 1 ug RNA. MiXCR, applied by TCRdb to the immunoSEQ multiplex PCR reads, yields one record per CDR3 protein. This sample yields over 350,000 distinct CDR3 sequences, of which about 85% are seen a single time; 0.12% belongs to the top ten. The sequenced sample consisted of CD8+ T cells from PBMCs. These receptors came from a human donor with multiple sclerosis.

The DNA for the CDR3 is TGTGCCAGCAGCGTGGGTCTTAGCTCCTACAATGAGCAGTTCTTC. It specifies CASSVGLSSYNEQFF. The chain carries TRBV5-6 and TRBJ2-1; no clear D. Germline V lookup: CDR1 SGHDT, CDR2 YYEEEE. Trimming left V 4 bases short and J 0 bases short, with 11 bases between. The CDR3 consists of 15 residues.

V and J are TRBV7-8 and TRBJ2-1; 10 nucleotides match TRBD2. The J segment lost 5 bases and the V segment lost 1 base, leaving 17 bases of the junction unmatched. Looked up from germline, CDR1 is SGHVS and CDR2 is FQNEAQ. This CDR3 spans 20 amino acids. In DNA, the CDR3 is TGTGCCAGCAGCTTAGGGTATTGGACTAGCGGCTCCTTAGGGGACAATGAGCAGTTCTTC. Its protein product is CASSLGYWTSGSLGDNEQFF. Looking up the rest from reference TRBV7-8 and TRBJ2-1 gives the full variable domain: GAGVSQSPRYKVAKRGQDVALRCDPISGHVSLFWYQQALGQGPEFLTYFQNEAQLDKSGLPSDRFFAERPEGSVSTLKIQRTQQEDSAVYLCASSLGYWTSGSLGDNEQFFGPGTRLTVL.

The chain joins TRBV27 to TRBJ1-1; no clear D. From germline, CDR1 is MNHEY and CDR2 SMNVEV (reference sequence). Trimming stripped 1 base from V and 7 bases from J, with 13 bases between. CDR3 length equals 14 residues. For the CDR3, the DNA is TGTGCCAGCAGTTTATACACCAGACCAAATGAAGCTTTCTTT. Its translation is CASSLYTRPNEAFF.

The chain joins TRBV19 to TRBJ1-2; a possible D gene is TRBD1 (5 bases). The CDR3 extends over 14 amino acids. The V gene lost 6 bases and the J gene lost 4 bases, with 15 bases spanning the gap. The germline CDR1 and CDR2 sequences are LNHDA and SQIVND (reference sequence). CDR3 loop: CASSLPHQGYGYTF. In DNA, the CDR3 is TGTGCCAGTAGCCTTCCCCACCAGGGCTATGGCTACACCTTC.

The chain recombines TRBV19 with TRBJ2-1; possibly TRBD2 for D (5 bases). The CDR3 sequence is 16 residues long. CDR1 is LNHDA, CDR2 SQIVND, per germline (reference sequence). V was pared by 3 bases and J by 2 bases, with 14 bases between. The CDR3, as DNA: TGTGCCAGTAGTATGCATGAAGCGGCCGCCTACAATGAGCAGTTCTTC. Protein sequence: CASSMHEAAAYNEQFF. The complete variable domain, with remaining parts taken from reference TRBV19 and TRBJ2-1, reads DGGITQSPKYLFRKEGQNVTLSCEQNLNHDAMYWYRQDPGQGLRLIYYSQIVNDFQKGDIAEGYSVSREKKESFPLTVTSAQKNPTAFYLCASSMHEAAAYNEQFFGPGTRLTVL.

This clonotype has just one count. This chain uses TRBV6-5 with TRBJ2-7; 11 bases map to TRBD2. Trimming took 6 bases from V and 0 from J; bases not matched to a gene: 13. The CDR3 loop spans 18 amino acids. Germline V lookup: CDR1 MNHEY, CDR2 SVGAGI. The CDR3 nucleotides read TGTGCCAGCAGCTTAGGTGGGTCTACTAGCGGGGGCTCCTACGAGCAGTACTTC. Amino acid sequence: CASSLGGSTSGGSYEQYF.

The gene calls are TRBV27 and TRBJ2-7; 9 nucleotides align to TRBD1. Trimming took 0 bases from V and 4 from J; bases not matched to a gene: 7. Per germline, CDR1 MNHEY and CDR2 SMNVEV (reference sequence). The CDR3 is made up of 16 amino acids. The CDR3 here is CASSLSGQGGGYEQYF. CDR3 coding DNA: TGTGCCAGCAGTTTATCGGGACAGGGCGGTGGTTACGAGCAGTACTTC.

The V and J genes are TRBV5-1 and TRBJ2-7; 11 positions match TRBD2. V was pared by 3 bases and J by 4 bases, with 6 bases of the junction left unmatched. The CDR3 consists of 15 residues. CDR1 and CDR2 (germline): SGHRS, YFSETQ. The CDR3 nucleotides are TGCGCCAGCAGCTGGAGACTAGCGGGACTGTACGAGCAGTACTTC. Protein sequence: CASSWRLAGLYEQYF.

V and J are TRBV20-1 and TRBJ1-2; TRBD1 agrees at 8 bases. The CDR3 loop spans 13 amino acids. Germline trimming cut 5 bases from V and 2 bases from J; bases unmatched to any gene: 4. In germline, CDR1 is DFQATT, CDR2 SNEGSKA (reference sequence). For the CDR3, the DNA is TGCAGTGCTTTGACAGGGGCGAACTATGGCTACACCTTC. It yields the protein CSALTGANYGYTF.

This sequence joins TRBV11-2 and TRBJ2-1; D might be TRBD2 (6 bases). The V end was cut by 4 bases, the J end by 5 bases, with 15 bases between. CDR1 and CDR2 from the germline V gene are SGHAT and FQNNGV. This CDR3 is 15 amino acids long. The CDR3 nucleotides are TGTGCCAGCAGCTCGGATTGGACTACCAACAATGAGCAGTTCTTC. Amino acids: CASSSDWTTNNEQFF.

The genes are TRBV19 and TRBJ1-4, with a weak D call TRBD1 (5 bases). V shed 4 bases and J shed 8 bases, with 14 bases lying between them. The germline gives CDR1 LNHDA, CDR2 SQIVND (reference sequence). This CDR3 is 14 amino acids long. Written as DNA, the CDR3 is TGTGCCAGTAGTAACCCCGGGGGGATCGAAAAACTGTTTTTT. This codes for CASSNPGGIEKLFF.

This chain joins TRBV6-4 and TRBJ2-1; the match to TRBD1 covers 7 bases. Germline CDR1 and CDR2: MRHNA and SNTAGT. V lost 2 bases to trimming and J lost 6 bases; unmatched junction nucleotides: 1. CDR3 length: 13 amino acids. The CDR3 nucleotides read TGTGCCAGCAGTGACGCAGGGGGCAATGAGCAGTTCTTC. Translating it yields CASSDAGGNEQFF.

Here the CDR3 DNA reads TGTGCCAGCAGTTTATATGGTAGGAGCAATCAGCCCCAGCATTTT. It yields the protein CASSLYGRSNQPQHF. The chain joins TRBV27 to TRBJ1-5; D remains ambiguous. Per germline, CDR1 MNHEY and CDR2 SMNVEV (reference sequence). CDR3 length: 15 residues. V lost 1 base, J lost 1 base, and 8 bases lay in between.

The gene calls are TRBV6-1 and TRBJ2-1; D is unresolved. V was shortened by 4 bases and J by 4 bases, with 14 bases between the two germline ends. Germline CDR1 is MNHNS and CDR2 is SASEGT. There are 15 residues in the CDR3. The CDR3 nucleotides are TGTGCCAGCAGTGGCCCCAGGCTAAGTTACAATGAGCAGTTCTTC. Residues: CASSGPRLSYNEQFF.

The rearrangement joins TRBV18 to TRBJ1-2; D gene ambiguous. The CDR3 consists of 12 residues. Trimming pared 6 bases from V and 8 bases from J, leaving 13 bases between. From germline, CDR1 is KGHSH and CDR2 LQKENI. CDR3 sequence: CASSGLAGGYTF. The CDR3 DNA sequence: TGTGCCAGCTCCGGGCTTGCCGGAGGCTACACCTTC.

This clonotype was counted a single time. The chain combines TRBV19 with TRBJ2-1; D perhaps matches TRBD2 (6 bases). Germline-derived CDR1 and CDR2 are LNHDA and SQIVND (reference sequence). This CDR3 region has 16 residues. V gave up 1 base and J gave up 7 bases, with 17 bases separating them. This CDR3 reads CASSIVWQPGGNEQFF. The CDR3 nucleotides are TGTGCCAGTAGTATAGTGTGGCAGCCCGGGGGAAATGAGCAGTTCTTC.

The chain joins TRBV7-9 to TRBJ2-4; 10 nucleotides agree with TRBD1. Germline lookup yields CDR1 SEHNR and CDR2 FQNEAQ (reference sequence). The CDR3 spans 16 residues. V was clipped by 5 bases and J by 7 bases; unmatched bases: 11. CDR3 DNA sequence: TGTGCCAGCAGCCCCCGTCGGGGACAGGGGAGGAACATTCAGTACTTC. It translates to CASSPRRGQGRNIQYF.

This clonotype was seen a handful of times. The chain has TRBV6-5 and TRBJ2-1, with 11 bases aligning to TRBD2. Germline V gives CDR1 MNHEY, CDR2 SVGAGI. This CDR3 is 16 amino acids long. J gave up 9 bases and V 0 bases, and 7 bases lay outside the gene matches. The CDR3: CASSYSRLAGIIEQFF. The CDR3 region has the DNA TGTGCCAGCAGTTACTCTCGACTAGCGGGGATAATTGAGCAGTTCTTC.

This chain connects TRBV12-5 to TRBJ2-3; perhaps D is TRBD1 or TRBD2 (5 bases each). CDR3 size: 17 residues. The V gene's germline CDR1 is LGHNT and CDR2 FRNRAP. Trimming took 0 bases from V and 4 from J, leaving 17 bases between them. The CDR3 DNA sequence: TGTGCTAGTGGTTTGGTACGAGGGTCTAGGGGAGCAGATACGCAGTATTTT. Protein product: CASGLVRGSRGADTQYF.

V usage is TRBV9 and J usage is TRBJ2-5, with 9 bases aligning to TRBD1. This CDR3 region has 16 residues. V lost 3 bases, J lost 4 bases, and 10 bases stayed unmatched. Looked up from germline, CDR1 is SGDLS and CDR2 is YYNGEE. CDR3 loop: CASSAFGQGKGETQYF. The CDR3 DNA is TGTGCCAGCAGCGCCTTTGGACAGGGGAAGGGAGAGACCCAGTACTTC.

The CDR3 here is CASRSGQTPNEQFF. In DNA form, the CDR3 reads TGTGCCAGCAGATCGGGACAGACTCCCAATGAGCAGTTCTTC. The chain is built from TRBV27 and TRBJ2-1; TRBD1 matches at 7 bases. Germline-derived CDR1 and CDR2 are MNHEY and SMNVEV (reference sequence). The CDR3 is 14 residues long. V trimming: 6 bases; J trimming: 6 bases; junction bases outside the gene matches: 8.

The chain uses TRBV12-3 or TRBV12-4 and TRBJ2-5; D not resolved. This CDR3 has 15 residues. The germline V and J ends were trimmed by 0 bases and 7 bases, with 15 bases remaining between them. CDR3 region: CASSLAGVRVRTQYF. The CDR3 DNA is TGTGCCAGCAGTTTAGCTGGGGTCCGCGTAAGGACCCAGTACTTC.

The chain employs TRBV3-1 and TRBJ2-7, with TRBD2 as a possible D gene (5 bases). V lost 3 bases to trimming and J lost 2 bases, with 11 bases between them. This CDR3 has 14 amino acids. Germline values: CDR1 LGHDT, CDR2 YNNKEL (reference sequence). CDR3 sequence: CASSQDFTTYEQYF. CDR3 bases: TGTGCCAGCAGCCAGGACTTCACTACCTACGAGCAGTACTTC.

The DNA of the CDR3 is TGTGCCAGTAGTAAGGGGAGGCAGGGGGCGGAAAATGAGCAGTTCTTC. Its translation is CASSKGRQGAENEQFF. The V and J genes are TRBV19 and TRBJ2-1, with 8 bases identical to TRBD1. The CDR3 extends over 16 amino acids. J lost 7 bases, V lost 4 bases, and 12 bases had no gene match. The germline V gene encodes CDR1 LNHDA and CDR2 SQIVND (reference sequence). The whole variable domain, filled in from reference TRBV19 and TRBJ2-1, reads DGGITQSPKYLFRKEGQNVTLSCEQNLNHDAMYWYRQDPGQGLRLIYYSQIVNDFQKGDIAEGYSVSREKKESFPLTVTSAQKNPTAFYLCASSKGRQGAENEQFFGPGTRLTVL.

The chain is built from TRBV21-1 and TRBJ1-3. TRBV21-1 corresponds to a pseudogene. The CDR3 sequence is 12 residues long. The CDR3 reads CASSETAWTIYF. As DNA, the CDR3 is TGTGCCAGCAGCGAAACCGCCTGGACCATATATTTT.

This clonotype appeared a few times. The chain has TRBV19 and TRBJ1-1; weak D call: TRBD1 (5 bases). Deletions cut 3 bases from V and 0 bases from J, with 11 bases between. This CDR3 has 15 residues. Germline CDR1 reads LNHDA; CDR2 reads SQIVND (reference sequence). The CDR3 protein is CASSIGQGMNTEAFF. In DNA form, the CDR3 reads TGTGCCAGTAGTATCGGTCAGGGAATGAACACTGAAGCTTTCTTT.

The chain carries TRBV12-3 or TRBV12-4 and TRBJ1-5; weak D call: TRBD1 (6 bases). V lost 3 bases, J lost 6 bases, and 9 bases lay in between. This CDR3 spans 13 amino acids. The CDR3 sequence: CASSLGGAQPQHF. Written as DNA, the CDR3 is TGTGCCAGCAGTTTGGGGGGGGCTCAGCCCCAGCATTTT.

This clonotype was observed a handful of times. The chain employs TRBV5-1 and TRBJ2-3; TRBD1 agrees at 9 bases. Germline V gene data show CDR1 as SGHRS and CDR2 as YFSETQ. V dropped 4 bases and J dropped 3; count of bases not matched to a gene: 12. This CDR3 spans 17 amino acids. The CDR3 reads CASSPRTGAGDTDTQYF. DNA of the CDR3: TGCGCCAGCAGCCCCAGGACAGGGGCCGGGGATACAGATACGCAGTATTTT.

The chain joins TRBV10-1 to TRBJ2-5; 7 bases line up with TRBD2. V dropped 2 bases and J dropped 5; count of bases not matched to a gene: 11. Germline assignment: CDR1 WNHNN and CDR2 SYGVQD (reference sequence). The CDR3 contains 16 residues. The CDR3 DNA reads TGCGCCAGCAGTGAGCTACCGGGACTACCAACGGAGACCCAGTACTTC. It is translated as CASSELPGLPTETQYF.

The chain recombines TRBV3-1 with TRBJ1-2; no firm D call. With 0 bases removed from V and 10 bases from J, the gap between germline ends came to 6 bases. This CDR3 region has 11 residues. Germline assignment: CDR1 LGHDT and CDR2 YNNKEL (reference sequence). The CDR3 nucleotides read TGTGCCAGCAGCCAAGAGGTGGACTACACCTTC. It specifies CASSQEVDYTF.

As DNA, the CDR3 is TGTGCCAGCAGCTCCCCGGGGCGCGCCCCCTACAATGAGCAGTTCTTC. Translating gives CASSSPGRAPYNEQFF. This chain joins TRBV7-2 and TRBJ2-1, with D perhaps TRBD1 or TRBD2 (5 bases each). The V end lost 4 bases, the J end lost 2 bases, and 15 bases lay between the germline ends. This CDR3 is 16 amino acids long. Germline assignment: CDR1 SGHTA and CDR2 FQGNSA.

The chain links TRBV3-1 to TRBJ2-7; D tentatively fits TRBD1 or TRBD2 (5 bases each). Between the trimmed V and J ends, which lost 0 bases and 3 bases, there was a span of 15 bases. This CDR3 contains 16 residues. CDR1 LGHDT and CDR2 YNNKEL come from the germline V gene (reference sequence). The chain's CDR3 is CASSQDLGVRVYEQYF. DNA for the CDR3: TGTGCCAGCAGCCAAGATCTGGGGGTCAGAGTCTACGAGCAGTACTTC.